A single sample is the source of the 16 T cell receptor beta chains below, sequenced in a study of blood T cell repertoires in COVID-19. Only in-frame clones appear in the TCRdb table, and some are missing; sequencing was by immunoSEQ multiplex PCR. The sample has nearly 350,000 clones; about 88% are singletons. The sequenced sample was peripheral blood. These receptors all come from a woman in her 70s with COVID-19, enrolled during active disease.

The chain joins TRBV3-1 (or the pseudogene TRBV3-2) to TRBJ1-1; D is unclear. Germline V gene lookup returns CDR1 LGHDT and CDR2 YNNKEL (reference sequence). V was clipped by 4 bases and J by 8 bases, with 11 bases between them. The CDR3 consists of 12 residues. Here the CDR3 reads CASSRAREEAFF. Written as DNA, the CDR3 is TGTGCCAGCAGCCGAGCCCGGGAAGAAGCTTTCTTT.

The chain carries TRBV18 and TRBJ2-1, with D perhaps matching TRBD2 (6 bases). The V gene lost 4 bases and the J gene lost 12 bases, with 16 bases spanning the gap. The germline V gene has CDR1 KGHSH and CDR2 LQKENI. The CDR3 spans 13 residues. The CDR3 here is CASSRLAYDGQFF. CDR3 nucleotide sequence: TGTGCCAGCTCACGGCTAGCGTACGACGGGCAGTTCTTC.

The rearrangement uses TRBV2 and TRBJ1-5; 9 bases match TRBD1. CDR1 is SNHLY and CDR2 is FYNNEI in the germline V gene. The CDR3 is made up of 14 amino acids. V lost 5 bases to trimming and J lost 5 bases; unmatched junction nucleotides: 4. Written as DNA, the CDR3 is TGTGCCAGCAGTTCGGACAGGGGCCATCAGCCCCAGCATTTT. This sequence encodes CASSSDRGHQPQHF.

The rearrangement joins TRBV14 to TRBJ1-1, with 8 bases matching TRBD1. This CDR3 spans 16 amino acids. J gave up 1 base and V 2 bases, and 6 bases lay outside the gene matches. Germline CDR1 is SGHDN and CDR2 is FVKESK. CDR3 loop: CASSQKYGTGNTEAFF. The CDR3 DNA reads TGTGCCAGCAGCCAAAAGTATGGGACAGGGAACACTGAAGCTTTCTTT.

The chain joins TRBV15 to TRBJ1-2, with D perhaps matching TRBD1 (6 bases). Germline V gene sequence: CDR1 LNHNV, CDR2 YYDKDF (reference sequence). The V gene lost 0 bases and the J gene lost 2 bases, with 25 bases spanning the gap. CDR3 length equals 20 residues. CDR3 amino acids: CATSRDTIGQGYTYNYGYTF. CDR3 in DNA: TGTGCCACCAGCAGAGATACGATAGGGCAGGGGTACACCTACAACTATGGCTACACCTTC.

There are a few counts of this clone. The identical CDR3 is also encoded by other nucleotide sequences in the sample. The chain links TRBV6-5 to TRBJ1-4; 8 bases are a match to TRBD1. The CDR3 contains 14 residues. Looked up from germline, CDR1 is MNHEY and CDR2 is SVGAGI. Trimming removed 6 bases from V and 6 bases from J; junction bases left unmatched: 6. CDR3 residues: CASRNRGSDEKLFF. DNA for the CDR3: TGTGCCAGCAGGAACAGGGGGAGCGATGAAAAACTGTTTTTT.

The J gene is TRBJ2-5, the V gene TRBV19; TRBD2 might be the D (6 bases). V was pared by 7 bases and J by 2 bases, with 11 bases between. There are 13 residues in the CDR3. Germline V gene data show CDR1 as LNHDA and CDR2 as SQIVND (reference sequence). CDR3 in DNA: TGTGCCAGTAAGATCGGAGGGCAAGAGACCCAGTACTTC. Encoded protein: CASKIGGQETQYF.

The V call is TRBV24-1, the J call TRBJ1-2; 9 nucleotides line up with TRBD1. Looked up from germline, CDR1 is KGHDR and CDR2 is SFDVKD. This CDR3 has 13 residues. V lost 7 bases, J lost 6 bases, and 5 bases stayed unmatched. The CDR3: CATRGQGFDGYTF. As DNA, the CDR3 is TGTGCCACCAGGGGACAGGGATTTGATGGCTACACCTTC.

The J gene is TRBJ2-1, the V gene TRBV2; 7 bases are a match to TRBD1. V lost 3 bases to trimming and J lost 9 bases; unmatched junction nucleotides: 8. The length of the CDR3 is 14 residues. Per the germline V gene, CDR1 is SNHLY and CDR2 is FYNNEI. The CDR3 DNA is TGTGCCAGCAGTGAGTACAGGGGAAGGGGTGAGCAGTTCTTC. This gives the protein CASSEYRGRGEQFF.

The chain uses TRBV2 and TRBJ2-2; a weak D match, TRBD1 (6 bases). This CDR3 is built from 13 residues. CDR1 and CDR2 (germline): SNHLY, FYNNEI. V lost 5 bases and J lost 5, with 9 bases in between. Here the CDR3 DNA reads TGTGCCAGCAGTTCCGGACAGACCGGGGAGCTGTTTTTT. Translation gives CASSSGQTGELFF.

The chain carries TRBV5-1 and TRBJ1-6; 10 bases map to TRBD1. Germline V CDR1 and CDR2: SGHRS, YFSETQ. CDR3 length: 16 amino acids. After removal of 0 bases from V and 12 bases from J, the junction contained 9 bases not matched to a gene. In DNA, the CDR3 is TGCGCCAGCAGCTTGGTAGCTAGACAGGGGGCGATACCCCTCCACTTT. Translated, it gives CASSLVARQGAIPLHF.

This clone came up once. V gene TRBV19 combines with J gene TRBJ1-2; D not certain. This CDR3 is built from 15 residues. CDR1 is LNHDA, CDR2 SQIVND, per germline (reference sequence). The V gene lost 3 bases and the J gene lost 4 bases, with 15 bases spanning the gap. In nucleotides, the CDR3 is TGTGCCAGTAGTATTCGGAGCAGCTTACCCTATGGCTACACCTTC. Translation gives CASSIRSSLPYGYTF.

This clone was picked up a small number of times. The V call is TRBV5-6, the J call TRBJ2-1, with TRBD2 as a possible D gene (5 bases). V was pared by 4 bases and J by 0 bases, with 14 bases between. This CDR3 is built from 16 residues. Germline lookup yields CDR1 SGHDT and CDR2 YYEEEE. The CDR3 spells CASSPEPGNSYNEQFF. CDR3 in DNA: TGTGCCAGCAGCCCGGAACCCGGGAACTCCTACAATGAGCAGTTCTTC.

J is TRBJ2-3 and V is TRBV7-3, with TRBD2 identical over 8 bases. The CDR3 is 15 residues long. J was trimmed by 5 bases and V by 5 bases; bases with no gene match: 9. Germline V gene lookup returns CDR1 SGHTA and CDR2 FQGTGA. CDR3 sequence reads: CASSLNRGGQDTQYF. CDR3 coding DNA: TGTGCCAGCAGCCTAAACCGGGGGGGCCAAGATACGCAGTATTTT.

The chain carries TRBV13 and TRBJ1-2; 9 bases are a match to TRBD1. CDR1 PRHDT and CDR2 FYEKMQ come from the germline V gene (reference sequence). This CDR3 region has 13 residues. The V gene end was trimmed by 5 bases and the J gene end by 8 bases; junction bases not matched to a gene: 6. The CDR3 sequence: CASSPQGAEGYTF. In DNA form, the CDR3 reads TGTGCCAGCAGCCCACAGGGGGCTGAAGGCTACACCTTC.

The genes are TRBV19 and TRBJ2-1, with 8 bases lining up with TRBD2. V was pared by 10 bases and J by 10 bases, with 12 bases of the junction left unmatched. Germline V gene sequence: CDR1 LNHDA, CDR2 SQIVND (reference sequence). The CDR3 spans 13 residues. CDR3 loop: CATVRGLAGEQFF. The CDR3 DNA reads TGTGCCACTGTCCGTGGACTAGCAGGGGAGCAGTTCTTC. Full variable domain (missing parts from reference TRBV19 and TRBJ2-1): DGGITQSPKYLFRKEGQNVTLSCEQNLNHDAMYWYRQDPGQGLRLIYYSQIVNDFQKGDIAEGYSVSREKKESFPLTVTSAQKNPTAFYLCATVRGLAGEQFFGPGTRLTVL.